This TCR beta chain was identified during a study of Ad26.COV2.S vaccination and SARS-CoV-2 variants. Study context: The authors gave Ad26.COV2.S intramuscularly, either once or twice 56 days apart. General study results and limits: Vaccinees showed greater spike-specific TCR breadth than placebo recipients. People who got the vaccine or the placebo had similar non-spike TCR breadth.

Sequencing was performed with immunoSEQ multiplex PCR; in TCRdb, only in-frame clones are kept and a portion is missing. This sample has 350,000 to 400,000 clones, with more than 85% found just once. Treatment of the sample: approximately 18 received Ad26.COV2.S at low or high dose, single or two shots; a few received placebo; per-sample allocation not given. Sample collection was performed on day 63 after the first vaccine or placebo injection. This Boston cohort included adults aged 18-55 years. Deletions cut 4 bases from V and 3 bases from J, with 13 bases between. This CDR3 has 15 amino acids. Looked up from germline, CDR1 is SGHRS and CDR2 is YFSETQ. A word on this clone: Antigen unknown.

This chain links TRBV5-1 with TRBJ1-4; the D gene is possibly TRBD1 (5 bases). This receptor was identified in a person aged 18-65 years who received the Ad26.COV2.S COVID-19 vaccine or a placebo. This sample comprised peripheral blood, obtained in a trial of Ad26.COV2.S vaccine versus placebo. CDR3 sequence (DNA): TGCGCCAGCAGCCCGCGGGCAGGGTCTAATGAAAAACTGTTTTTT. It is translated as CASSPRAGSNEKLFF.